A single sample gave rise to the 19 T cell receptor beta chains below, sequenced in a study of somatic mutations in cytotoxic T cells in rheumatoid arthritis. Profiled with immunoSEQ multiplex PCR; TCRdb holds only in-frame clones, not every one. In the table there are about 27,000 clones, less than 85% of which are singletons. Sequences were obtained from CD8+ T cells sorted from blood. The origin of the receptors is a woman younger than 30 in good health.

The V gene is TRBV2, the J gene TRBJ1-1; D may be TRBD1 (6 bases). V was cut by 7 bases and J by 3 bases, with 15 bases left in between. Germline-derived CDR1 and CDR2 are SNHLY and FYNNEI. The CDR3 runs to 14 residues. The CDR3 loop is CASMGAGLHTEAFF. CDR3 nucleotide sequence: TGTGCCAGCATGGGGGCAGGCTTGCACACTGAAGCTTTCTTT.

This clone was seen once. The chain employs TRBV18 and TRBJ1-4; 8 positions match TRBD1. The CDR3 is made up of 15 amino acids. Germline CDR1 KGHSH, CDR2 LQKENI. With V trimmed by 6 bases and J by 3 bases, 6 bases remained unmatched. This CDR3 is CASSPGGASNEKLFF. The CDR3 DNA reads TGTGCCAGCTCCCCAGGGGGCGCGTCTAATGAAAAACTGTTTTTT.

This clone was counted a few times. The chain employs TRBV9 and TRBJ2-1; D not certain. The CDR3 covers 15 residues. Trimming cost V 0 bases and J 9 bases, with 16 bases left between them. Germline lookup yields CDR1 SGDLS and CDR2 YYNGEE. In DNA, the CDR3 is TGTGCCAGCAGCGTAGGTTCCATAAGGCCCATTGAGCAGTTCTTC. It encodes CASSVGSIRPIEQFF.

The chain is built from TRBV7-9 and TRBJ2-6; D assignment may be TRBD1 or TRBD2 (5 bases each). Per the germline V gene, CDR1 is SEHNR and CDR2 is FQNEAQ (reference sequence). The length of the CDR3 is 18 residues. Trimming stripped 5 bases from V and 0 bases from J, with 17 bases between. CDR3 nucleotides: TGTGCCAGCAGCCGTTTTGAGGGGATTGGCTCTGGGGCCAACGTCCTGACTTTC. Translated: CASSRFEGIGSGANVLTF.

The chain joins TRBV5-1 to TRBJ2-7, with TRBD2 as a possible D gene (6 bases). V was trimmed by 5 bases and J by 3 bases, leaving 12 bases between them. In germline, CDR1 is SGHRS, CDR2 YFSETQ. The CDR3 is 13 residues long. Here the CDR3 reads CASRGTSDYEQYF. The CDR3 DNA reads TGCGCCAGCAGGGGGACTTCTGACTACGAGCAGTACTTC. The full variable domain, rest sourced from reference TRBV5-1 and TRBJ2-7, is KAGVTQTPRYLIKTRGQQVTLSCSPISGHRSVSWYQQTPGQGLQFLFEYFSETQRNKGNFPGRFSGRQFSNSRSEMNVSTLELGDSALYLCASRGTSDYEQYFGPGTRLTVT.

The chain couples TRBV29-1 to TRBJ2-1; D is possibly TRBD2 (6 bases). Germline CDR1 SQVTM, CDR2 ANQGSEA. The CDR3 spans 12 residues. The V and J ends lost 3 bases and 9 bases respectively, with 12 bases between them. The chain's CDR3 is CSVDFRELEQFF. The CDR3 region has the DNA TGCAGCGTTGATTTCCGGGAGCTTGAGCAGTTCTTC.

The chain employs TRBV6-6 and TRBJ2-1, with 10 bases identical to TRBD2. Trimming took 4 bases from V and 0 from J; bases not matched to a gene: 3. Germline V gene lookup returns CDR1 MNHNY and CDR2 SVGAGI (reference sequence). The CDR3 has 16 amino acids. CDR3 residues: CASSLLAGSSYNEQFF. The CDR3 region has the DNA TGTGCCAGCAGTTTACTAGCGGGGAGCTCCTACAATGAGCAGTTCTTC.

This clone has a handful of counts. The rearrangement uses TRBV5-1 and TRBJ2-7, with D perhaps TRBD1 (5 bases). CDR3 length equals 13 residues. V dropped 2 bases and J dropped 2 bases, with 8 bases sitting between them. From germline, CDR1 is SGHRS and CDR2 YFSETQ. The CDR3 protein is CASSFDRAYEQYV. The CDR3 DNA sequence: TGCGCCAGCAGCTTCGACAGAGCCTACGAGCAGTACGTC.

The chain is built from TRBV27 and TRBJ2-1; 9 nucleotides align to TRBD2. V lost 6 bases to trimming and J lost 4 bases; unmatched junction nucleotides: 4. The germline V gene has CDR1 MNHEY and CDR2 SMNVEV (reference sequence). The CDR3 runs to 14 residues. In nucleotides, the CDR3 is TGTGCCAGCAGGGGACTAGCCCCGTACAATGAGCAGTTCTTC. This translates into CASRGLAPYNEQFF.

The CDR3 region has the DNA TGCGCCAGCAGCTCGGATGAGACCCAGTACTTC. Its translation: CASSSDETQYF. This chain uses TRBV5-1 with TRBJ2-5; D ambiguous. The CDR3 runs to 11 residues. V lost 3 bases, J lost 5 bases, and 5 bases lay in between. Germline loops: CDR1 SGHRS, CDR2 YFSETQ.

This clone showed up just a few times. V and J are TRBV29-1 and TRBJ2-1; 9 positions agree with TRBD1. The CDR3 has 15 amino acids. The germline V gene encodes CDR1 SQVTM and CDR2 ANQGSEA. Trimming took 5 bases from V and 5 from J; bases not matched to a gene: 10. This CDR3 is CSVRGTGQGNNEQFF. The DNA for the CDR3 is TGCAGCGTTCGGGGCACGGGACAGGGTAACAATGAGCAGTTCTTC.

The rearrangement links TRBV6-1 to TRBJ2-3; D call uncertain. The germline V gene encodes CDR1 MNHNS and CDR2 SASEGT. The V end was cut by 11 bases, the J end by 6 bases, with 9 bases between. The CDR3 consists of 10 residues. The CDR3 nucleotides are TGTGCCCTCGAAGAGGATACGCAGTATTTT. Encoded protein: CALEEDTQYF.

V is TRBV5-6 and J is TRBJ1-1; tentative D call: TRBD1 (6 bases). Germline assignment: CDR1 SGHDT and CDR2 YYEEEE. The CDR3 covers 14 residues. V lost 2 bases, J lost 5 bases, and 13 bases lay in between. For the CDR3, the DNA is TGTGCCAGCAGCTTAAGGGGGGCAGGGACTGAAGCTTTCTTT. Protein sequence: CASSLRGAGTEAFF.

This chain connects TRBV7-9 to TRBJ2-1; D unresolved. The V end was cut by 5 bases, the J end by 7 bases, with 12 bases between. Germline assignment: CDR1 SEHNR and CDR2 FQNEAQ (reference sequence). CDR3 length equals 13 residues. The CDR3 is CASSPGPSNEQFF. The DNA of the CDR3 is TGTGCCAGCAGCCCTGGACCGTCTAATGAGCAGTTCTTC. Variable domain in full (rest from reference TRBV7-9 and TRBJ2-1): DTGVSQNPRHKITKRGQNVTFRCDPISEHNRLYWYRQTLGQGPEFLTYFQNEAQLEKSRLLSDRFSAERPKGSFSTLEIQRTEQGDSAMYLCASSPGPSNEQFFGPGTRLTVL.

The V and J genes are TRBV9 and TRBJ2-2; 7 positions match TRBD2. The CDR3 spans 16 residues. Germline CDR1 reads SGDLS; CDR2 reads YYNGEE. V dropped 2 bases and J dropped 0; count of bases not matched to a gene: 4. Here the CDR3 DNA reads TGTGCCAGCAGCGTTTTTAGCGGGTCGAACACCGGGGAGCTGTTTTTT. Protein sequence: CASSVFSGSNTGELFF.

The gene calls are TRBV10-3 and TRBJ1-1; no firm D call. This CDR3 is 11 amino acids long. Trimming stripped 10 bases from V and 13 bases from J, with 19 bases between. CDR1 and CDR2 (germline): ENHRY, SYGVKD. The CDR3 DNA is TGTGCCACCTACGATCTGGGGTTTGGTTTCTTT. Amino acid sequence: CATYDLGFGFF.

The J gene is TRBJ2-3, the V gene TRBV12-5; the D gene is possibly TRBD2 (7 bases). The CDR3 is 16 amino acids. Germline loops: CDR1 LGHNT, CDR2 FRNRAP. The V and J ends lost 0 bases and 2 bases respectively, with 12 bases between them. CDR3 sequence (DNA): TGTGCTAGTGGTTTGGTATCGGGGGGCATCACAGATACGCAGTATTTT. It yields the protein CASGLVSGGITDTQYF.

The V and J genes are TRBV30 and TRBJ2-7, with 7 positions matching TRBD1. This CDR3 contains 12 residues. The trim removed 4 bases at V and 4 bases at J, leaving 4 bases unmatched. The germline CDR1 and CDR2 sequences are GTSNPN and SVGIG (reference sequence). The CDR3 DNA is TGTGCCTGGACAAAGGACAGGTACGAGCAGTACTTC. It translates to CAWTKDRYEQYF.

The chain recombines TRBV11-2 with TRBJ2-7; tentative D call: TRBD2 (6 bases). Germline CDR1 is SGHAT and CDR2 is FQNNGV. Trimming removed 0 bases at V and 2 bases at J, with 14 bases between. This CDR3 spans 16 amino acids. DNA for the CDR3: TGTGCCAGCAGCTTAGAGCGGGGACTTAATCCCTACGAGCAGTACTTC. Encoded protein: CASSLERGLNPYEQYF.